The next 9 T cell receptor beta chains were all read from a single sample in a study of shared clonotypes between healthy human individuals. Measured with immunoSEQ multiplex PCR; TCRdb has only the in-frame clones, and not every one. The sample includes 2 million or so clones, 85% to 95% of them seen just once. Source material: naive CD4+ T cells sorted from blood. Subset meaning: CD45RA+ positively selected. These receptors all stem from a man aged 18 to 29 in good health.

This chain joins TRBV27 and TRBJ1-3, with unresolved D. Trimming stripped 4 bases from V and 0 bases from J, with 10 bases between. The CDR3 is made up of 15 amino acids. The V gene's germline CDR1 is MNHEY and CDR2 SMNVEV (reference sequence). The CDR3 region has the DNA TGTGCCAGCAGTTCTCGACCCTACTCTGGAAACACCATATATTTT. Translating gives CASSSRPYSGNTIYF.

V and J are TRBV7-8 and TRBJ1-5; D is ambiguous. Germline loops: CDR1 SGHVS, CDR2 FQNEAQ. Trimming took 1 base from V and 0 from J, leaving 10 bases between them. This CDR3 contains 16 residues. This CDR3 is CASSLGEFDSNQPQHF. The CDR3 DNA is TGTGCCAGCAGCTTAGGGGAGTTCGATAGCAATCAGCCCCAGCATTTT.

The chain joins TRBV5-1 to TRBJ1-5, with 9 bases matching TRBD1. The CDR3 has 15 residues. Germline assignment: CDR1 SGHRS and CDR2 YFSETQ. The V gene end was trimmed by 3 bases and the J gene end by 7 bases; junction bases not matched to a gene: 8. CDR3: CASSSGTGRGQPQHF. The DNA for the CDR3 is TGCGCCAGCAGCTCCGGGACAGGGCGAGGGCAGCCCCAGCATTTT.

V gene TRBV5-4 combines with J gene TRBJ1-3; TRBD1 might be the D (5 bases). This CDR3 region has 17 residues. V lost 0 bases and J 1 base, leaving 14 bases between the germline ends. Germline loops: CDR1 SGHNT, CDR2 YYREEE (reference sequence). The DNA for the CDR3 is TGTGCCAGCAGCTTGGGGACACTCGCTGGATCTGGAAACACCATATATTTT. This sequence encodes CASSLGTLAGSGNTIYF.

The chain couples TRBV4-2 to TRBJ2-2; D may be TRBD1 (5 bases). The CDR3 is 18 residues long. The V and J ends lost 0 bases and 3 bases respectively, with 17 bases between them. Germline V gene sequence: CDR1 LGHNA, CDR2 YNFKEQ. CDR3 loop: CASSQDTWARVDTGELFF. For the CDR3, the DNA is TGTGCCAGCAGCCAAGATACCTGGGCCAGGGTGGACACCGGGGAGCTGTTTTTT.

Here the CDR3 DNA reads TGTGCCAGCAGGCCGGTAGCGGGAGGGCCGGGTGAGCAGTTCTTC. Amino acid sequence: CASRPVAGGPGEQFF. The J gene is TRBJ2-1, the V gene TRBV2; TRBD2 matches 11 bases. V was pared by 6 bases and J by 9 bases, with 10 bases of the junction left unmatched. The CDR3 contains 15 residues. CDR1 is SNHLY and CDR2 is FYNNEI in the germline V gene.

The chain couples TRBV29-1 to TRBJ2-2; D is uncertain. Per the germline V gene, CDR1 is SQVTM and CDR2 is ANQGSEA. CDR3 length: 14 amino acids. Between the trimmed V and J ends, which lost 1 base and 4 bases, there was a span of 10 bases. The CDR3 DNA sequence: TGCAGCGTTGAAGCCGACCCAGGCACCGGGGAGCTGTTTTTT. This codes for CSVEADPGTGELFF.

Here the CDR3 DNA reads TGCGCCAGCAGCCAAGAAGGAGAAGGGCGTGGGAAGCAGTTCTTC. Encoded protein: CASSQEGEGRGKQFF. This chain links TRBV4-1 with TRBJ2-1; D gene uncertain. Looked up from germline, CDR1 is MGHRA and CDR2 is YSYEKL. V lost 0 bases to trimming and J lost 11 bases, with 17 bases between them. This CDR3 comprises 15 residues.

V gene TRBV7-2 combines with J gene TRBJ1-5; 7 nucleotides agree with TRBD1. Germline CDR1 reads SGHTA; CDR2 reads FQGNSA. V lost 0 bases to trimming and J lost 4 bases; unmatched junction nucleotides: 3. The CDR3 has 15 amino acids. CDR3 DNA sequence: TGTGCCAGCAGCTTAGCCCAGGGGGGGAATCAGCCCCAGCATTTT. Translated, it gives CASSLAQGGNQPQHF.